This T cell receptor beta chain came from a study of shared clonotypes between healthy human individuals. Execution of the assay was at deep level. The protocol was immunoSEQ multiplex PCR, while the TCRdb copy is restricted to in-frame clones and leaves out a portion. The sample consists of approximately 1.9 million clones, about 93% of them appearing once. In germline, CDR1 is MNHEY, CDR2 SVGAGI. CDR3 size: 15 residues. Trimming took 6 bases from V and 2 from J, leaving 15 bases between them. CD8 cells classed as naive were CD45RO-negative and positively selected for CCR7, excluding terminally differentiated effector memory CD45RA+ cells.

This sequence originates from a man aged 18 to 30 in good health. Some clones in this sample may be carry-over from other donors' samples. The rearrangement links TRBV6-5 to TRBJ2-3, with D tentatively TRBD2 (6 bases). Sequenced input: naive CD8+ T cells from PBMCs. The CDR3 bases are TGTGCCAGCAGCCTCGGGGGTGAGGACACAGATACGCAGTATTTT. It yields the protein CASSLGGEDTDTQYF.